The next 5 T cell receptor beta chains were all read from a single sample in a study of OX40 agonist ivuxolimab in advanced cancers. Libraries were prepared by immunoSEQ multiplex PCR; TCRdb keeps only in-frame clonotypes and omits some of them. The data contain tens of thousands of clones, around nine tenths of them seen just once; the ten biggest clones take up under 0.4%. The source was CD4+ or CD8+ T cells sorted from blood, collected in a trial of the OX40 agonist ivuxolimab. These receptors were taken from an adult with an advanced solid tumor such as melanoma, head and neck, liver or kidney cancer.

The rearrangement links TRBV27 to TRBJ2-3; 8 bases are a match to TRBD1. With V trimmed by 6 bases and J by 6 bases, 8 bases remained unmatched. This CDR3 is built from 14 residues. CDR1 and CDR2 (germline): MNHEY, SMNVEV (reference sequence). The CDR3 DNA reads as TGTGCCAGCAGAGGTCAGGGGGCGAGGGATACGCAGTATTTT. Protein: CASRGQGARDTQYF.

This clone has more than one count but fewer than ten. This chain uses TRBV11-3 with TRBJ2-2; 10 positions agree with TRBD1. Germline V gene data show CDR1 as SGHNT and CDR2 as YENEEA. After removal of 5 bases from V and 3 bases from J, the junction contained 12 bases not matched to a gene. The CDR3 has 18 residues. The CDR3 nucleotides read TGTGCCAGCAGCCTGGGGAGATGGGACAGGGGTCACACCGGGGAGCTGTTTTTT. Protein product: CASSLGRWDRGHTGELFF.

Only one count was recorded for this clone. The chain links TRBV7-9 to TRBJ1-1; possibly TRBD1 for D (6 bases). V lost 5 bases and J lost 3, with 13 bases in between. In germline, CDR1 is SEHNR, CDR2 FQNEAQ (reference sequence). CDR3 length equals 14 residues. The CDR3 region is CASSEQGPYTEAFF. CDR3 nucleotides: TGTGCCAGCAGCGAACAGGGTCCTTACACTGAAGCTTTCTTT.

The rearrangement links TRBV30 to TRBJ2-2; D is uncertain. V shed 1 base and J shed 4 bases, with 13 bases lying between them. Germline V gene data show CDR1 as GTSNPN and CDR2 as SVGIG (reference sequence). This CDR3 has 15 residues. Here the CDR3 reads CAWSDTPRPTGELFF. The CDR3 nucleotides are TGTGCCTGGAGTGATACACCCCGACCCACCGGGGAGCTGTTTTTT.

The chain's CDR3 is CASSLLGQGLTEQFF. CDR3 in DNA: TGCGCCAGCAGCCTACTTGGACAGGGCTTGACTGAGCAGTTCTTC. The gene calls are TRBV5-1 and TRBJ2-1; 8 bases match TRBD1. The V and J ends lost 4 bases and 9 bases, in that order; junction bases with no gene match: 12. CDR1 is SGHRS, CDR2 YFSETQ, per germline. The CDR3 is 15 residues long.